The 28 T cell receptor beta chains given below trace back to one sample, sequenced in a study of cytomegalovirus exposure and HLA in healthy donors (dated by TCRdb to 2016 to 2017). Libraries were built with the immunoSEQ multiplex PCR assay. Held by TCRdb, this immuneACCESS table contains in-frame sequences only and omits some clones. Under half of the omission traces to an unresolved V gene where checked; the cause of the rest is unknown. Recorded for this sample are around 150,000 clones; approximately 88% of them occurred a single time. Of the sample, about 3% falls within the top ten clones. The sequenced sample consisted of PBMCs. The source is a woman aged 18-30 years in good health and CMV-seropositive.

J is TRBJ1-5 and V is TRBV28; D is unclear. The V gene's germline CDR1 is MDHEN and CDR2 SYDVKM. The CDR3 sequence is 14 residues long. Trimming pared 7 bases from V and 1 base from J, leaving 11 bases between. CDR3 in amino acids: CASTNESSNQPQHF. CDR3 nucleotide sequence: TGTGCCAGCACAAACGAGTCCAGCAATCAGCCCCAGCATTTT.

CDR3 coding DNA: TGCGCCAGCGGGGGACTAGAGTACAATGAGCAGTTCTTC. It encodes CASGGLEYNEQFF. The V call is TRBV5-1, the J call TRBJ2-1; 8 bases are shared with TRBD2. V was clipped by 7 bases and J by 4 bases; unmatched bases: 4. The CDR3 is made up of 13 amino acids. CDR1 and CDR2 (germline): SGHRS, YFSETQ.

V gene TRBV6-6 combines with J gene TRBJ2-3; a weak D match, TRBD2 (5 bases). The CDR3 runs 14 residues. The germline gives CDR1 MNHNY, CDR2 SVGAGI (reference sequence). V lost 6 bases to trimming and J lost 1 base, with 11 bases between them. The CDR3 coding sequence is TGTGCCAGCAGAAACGACGGGGGCACAGATACGCAGTATTTT. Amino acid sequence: CASRNDGGTDTQYF.

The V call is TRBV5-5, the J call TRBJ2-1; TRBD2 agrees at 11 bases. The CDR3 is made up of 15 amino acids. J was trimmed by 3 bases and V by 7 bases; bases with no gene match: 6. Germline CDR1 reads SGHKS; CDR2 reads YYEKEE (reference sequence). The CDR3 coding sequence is TGTGCCAGCTTTCCGGGACTAGCGGACTACAATGAGCAGTTCTTC. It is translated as CASFPGLADYNEQFF.

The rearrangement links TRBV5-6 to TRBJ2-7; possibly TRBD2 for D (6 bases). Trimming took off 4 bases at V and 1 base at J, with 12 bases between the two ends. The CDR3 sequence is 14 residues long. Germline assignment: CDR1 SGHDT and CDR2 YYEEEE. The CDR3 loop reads CASSEGLPSYEQYF. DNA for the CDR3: TGTGCCAGCAGCGAGGGACTGCCATCCTACGAGCAGTACTTC.

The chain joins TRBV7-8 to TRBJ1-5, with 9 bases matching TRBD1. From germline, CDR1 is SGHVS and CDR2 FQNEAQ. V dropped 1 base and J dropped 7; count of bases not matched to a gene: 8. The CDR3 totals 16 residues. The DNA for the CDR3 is TGTGCCAGCAGCTTAGAGCCGGACAGGGGTGACCAGCCCCAGCATTTT. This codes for CASSLEPDRGDQPQHF.

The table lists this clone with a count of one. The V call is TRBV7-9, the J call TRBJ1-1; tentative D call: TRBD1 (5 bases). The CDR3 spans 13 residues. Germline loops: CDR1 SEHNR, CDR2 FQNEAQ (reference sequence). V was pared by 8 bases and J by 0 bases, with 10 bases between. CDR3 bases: TGTGCCAGCGCCCAGGGAATGAACACTGAAGCTTTCTTT. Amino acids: CASAQGMNTEAFF.

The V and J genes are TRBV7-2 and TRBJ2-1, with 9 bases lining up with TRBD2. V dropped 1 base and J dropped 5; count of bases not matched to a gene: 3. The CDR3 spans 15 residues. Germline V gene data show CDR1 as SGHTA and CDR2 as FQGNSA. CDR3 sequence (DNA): TGTGCCAGCAGCTTAGGCGGGAGGGAGAACAATGAGCAGTTCTTC. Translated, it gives CASSLGGRENNEQFF.

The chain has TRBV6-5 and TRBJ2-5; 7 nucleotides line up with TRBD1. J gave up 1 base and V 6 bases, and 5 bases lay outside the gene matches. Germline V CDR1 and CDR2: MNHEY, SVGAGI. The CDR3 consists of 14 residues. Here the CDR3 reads CASSQQGTQETQYF. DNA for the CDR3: TGTGCCAGCAGCCAACAGGGGACCCAAGAGACCCAGTACTTC.

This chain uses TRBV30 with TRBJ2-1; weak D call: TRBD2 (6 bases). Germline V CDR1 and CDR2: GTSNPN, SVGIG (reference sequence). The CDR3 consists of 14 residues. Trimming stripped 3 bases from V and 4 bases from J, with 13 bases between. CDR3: CAWRTAGQYNEQFF. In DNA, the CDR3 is TGTGCCTGGAGAACCGCGGGGCAATACAATGAGCAGTTCTTC.

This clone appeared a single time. CDR3 amino acids: CASSAARGGNYGYTF. CDR3 bases: TGCGCCAGCAGCGCCGCCAGAGGGGGCAACTATGGCTACACCTTC. V is TRBV5-1 and J is TRBJ1-2, with 7 nucleotides matching TRBD1. The germline gives CDR1 SGHRS, CDR2 YFSETQ. The CDR3 totals 15 residues. The trim removed 4 bases at V and 2 bases at J, leaving 8 bases unmatched.

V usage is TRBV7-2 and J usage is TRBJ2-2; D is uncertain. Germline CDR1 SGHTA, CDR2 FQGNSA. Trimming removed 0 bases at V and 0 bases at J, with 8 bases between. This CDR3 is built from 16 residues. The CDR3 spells CASSLAARPNTGELFF. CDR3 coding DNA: TGTGCCAGCAGCTTAGCGGCTAGGCCGAACACCGGGGAGCTGTTTTTT.

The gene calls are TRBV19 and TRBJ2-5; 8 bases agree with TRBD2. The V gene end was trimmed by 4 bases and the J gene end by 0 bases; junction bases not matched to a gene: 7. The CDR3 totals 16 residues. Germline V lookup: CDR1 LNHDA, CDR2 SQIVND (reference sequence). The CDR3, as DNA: TGTGCCAGTAGTACGGTTATAGCGGGGTACCAAGAGACCCAGTACTTC. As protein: CASSTVIAGYQETQYF.

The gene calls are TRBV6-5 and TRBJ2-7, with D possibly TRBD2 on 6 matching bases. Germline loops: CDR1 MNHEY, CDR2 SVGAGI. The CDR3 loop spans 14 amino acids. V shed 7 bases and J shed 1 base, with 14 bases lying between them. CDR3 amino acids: CASKQPSASYEQYF. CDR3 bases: TGTGCCAGCAAACAGCCTAGCGCATCCTACGAGCAGTACTTC.

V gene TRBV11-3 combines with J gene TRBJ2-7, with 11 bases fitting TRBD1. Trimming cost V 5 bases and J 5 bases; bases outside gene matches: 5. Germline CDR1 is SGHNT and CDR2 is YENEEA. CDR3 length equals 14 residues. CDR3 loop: CASSQRTGGHEQYF. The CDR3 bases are TGTGCCAGCAGCCAACGGACAGGGGGCCACGAGCAGTACTTC.

The CDR3: CASSLGQGVYTGELFF. Written as DNA, the CDR3 is TGTGCCAGCAGCCTGGGACAGGGGGTATACACCGGGGAGCTGTTTTTT. The chain employs TRBV7-8 and TRBJ2-2, with 11 bases aligning to TRBD1. There are 16 residues in the CDR3. Germline V CDR1 and CDR2: SGHVS, FQNEAQ. Germline trimming cut 5 bases from V and 3 bases from J; bases unmatched to any gene: 5.

CDR3 loop: CASSLIAGGSYNEQFF. The DNA for the CDR3 is TGTGCCAGCAGCCTTATAGCGGGAGGGTCCTACAATGAGCAGTTCTTC. The V gene is TRBV5-6, the J gene TRBJ2-1; 11 bases agree with TRBD2. The V segment lost 4 bases and the J segment 1 base; nucleotides outside the gene matches: 4. The V gene's germline CDR1 is SGHDT and CDR2 YYEEEE. The length of the CDR3 is 16 residues. The entire variable domain, with the rest obtained from reference TRBV5-6 and TRBJ2-1, is as follows: DAGVTQSPTHLIKTRGQQVTLRCSPKSGHDTVSWYQQALGQGPQFIFQYYEEEERQRGNFPDRFSGHQFPNYSSELNVNALLLGDSALYLCASSLIAGGSYNEQFFGPGTRLTVL.

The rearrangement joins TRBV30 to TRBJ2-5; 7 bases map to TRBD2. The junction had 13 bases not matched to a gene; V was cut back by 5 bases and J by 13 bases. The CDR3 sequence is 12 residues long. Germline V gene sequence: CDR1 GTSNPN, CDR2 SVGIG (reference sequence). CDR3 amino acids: CAWGGEGLSLYF. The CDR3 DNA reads TGTGCCTGGGGAGGGGAGGGCTTATCGCTGTACTTC.

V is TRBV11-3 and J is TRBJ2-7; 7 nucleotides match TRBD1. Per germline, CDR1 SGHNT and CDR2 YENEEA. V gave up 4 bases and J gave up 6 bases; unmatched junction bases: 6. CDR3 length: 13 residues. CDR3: CASSYRGASEQYF. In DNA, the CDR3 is TGTGCCAGCAGCTACAGGGGTGCATCCGAGCAGTACTTC. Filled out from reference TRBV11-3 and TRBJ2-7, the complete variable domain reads EAGVVQSPRYKIIEKKQPVAFWCNPISGHNTLYWYLQNLGQGPELLIRYENEEAVDDSQLPKDRFSAERLKGVDSTLKIQPAELGDSAVYLCASSYRGASEQYFGPGTRLTVT.

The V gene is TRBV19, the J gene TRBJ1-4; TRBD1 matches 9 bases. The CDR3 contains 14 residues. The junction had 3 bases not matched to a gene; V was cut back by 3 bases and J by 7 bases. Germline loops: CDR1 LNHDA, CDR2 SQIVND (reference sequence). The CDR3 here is CASSMDRGTEKLFF. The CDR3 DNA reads TGTGCCAGTAGTATGGACAGGGGAACTGAAAAACTGTTTTTT. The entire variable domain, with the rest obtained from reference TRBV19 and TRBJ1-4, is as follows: DGGITQSPKYLFRKEGQNVTLSCEQNLNHDAMYWYRQDPGQGLRLIYYSQIVNDFQKGDIAEGYSVSREKKESFPLTVTSAQKNPTAFYLCASSMDRGTEKLFFGSGTQLSVL.

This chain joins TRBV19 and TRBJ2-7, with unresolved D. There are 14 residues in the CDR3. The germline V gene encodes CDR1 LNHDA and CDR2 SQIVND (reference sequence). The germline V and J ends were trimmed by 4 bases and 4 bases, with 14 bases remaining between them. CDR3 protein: CASSNGLRAYEQYF. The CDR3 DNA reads TGTGCCAGTAGTAACGGTTTGCGAGCTTACGAGCAGTACTTC.

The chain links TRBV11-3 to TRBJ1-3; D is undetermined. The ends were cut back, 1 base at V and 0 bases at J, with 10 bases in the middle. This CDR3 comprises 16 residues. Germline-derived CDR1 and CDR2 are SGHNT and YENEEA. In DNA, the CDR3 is TGTGCCAGCAGCTTAGTTGCGTCGAGCTCTGGAAACACCATATATTTT. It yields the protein CASSLVASSSGNTIYF. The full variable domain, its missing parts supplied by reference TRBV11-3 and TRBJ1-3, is EAGVVQSPRYKIIEKKQPVAFWCNPISGHNTLYWYLQNLGQGPELLIRYENEEAVDDSQLPKDRFSAERLKGVDSTLKIQPAELGDSAVYLCASSLVASSSGNTIYFGEGSWLTVV.

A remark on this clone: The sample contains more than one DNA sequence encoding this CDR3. The CDR3 DNA reads as TGTGCCAGCAGTTACTCATCTAGCTCCTACGAGCAGTACTTC. Its translation: CASSYSSSSYEQYF. J is TRBJ2-7 and V is TRBV6-5, with no clear D. The CDR3 covers 14 residues. The V end lost 0 bases, the J end lost 0 bases, and 6 bases lay between the germline ends. Germline loops: CDR1 MNHEY, CDR2 SVGAGI.

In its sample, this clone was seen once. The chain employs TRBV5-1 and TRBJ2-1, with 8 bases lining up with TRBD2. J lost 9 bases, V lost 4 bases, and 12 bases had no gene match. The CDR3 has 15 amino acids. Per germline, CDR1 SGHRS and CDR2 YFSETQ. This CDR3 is CASSEPGLGMVEQFF. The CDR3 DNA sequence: TGCGCCAGCAGCGAACCGGGACTAGGCATGGTTGAGCAGTTCTTC.

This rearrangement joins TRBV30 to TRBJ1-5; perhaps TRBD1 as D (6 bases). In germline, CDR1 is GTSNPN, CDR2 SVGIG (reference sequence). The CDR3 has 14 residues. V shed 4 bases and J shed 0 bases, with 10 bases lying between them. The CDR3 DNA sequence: TGTGCCTGGAAAGACAGGTTTAGCAATCAGCCCCAGCATTTT. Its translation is CAWKDRFSNQPQHF.

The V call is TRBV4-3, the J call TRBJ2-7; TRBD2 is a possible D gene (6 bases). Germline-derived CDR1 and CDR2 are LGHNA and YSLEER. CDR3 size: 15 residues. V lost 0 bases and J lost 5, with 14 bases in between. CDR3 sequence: CASSQDSGEADEQYF. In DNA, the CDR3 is TGCGCCAGCAGCCAAGACTCGGGGGAGGCTGACGAGCAGTACTTC.

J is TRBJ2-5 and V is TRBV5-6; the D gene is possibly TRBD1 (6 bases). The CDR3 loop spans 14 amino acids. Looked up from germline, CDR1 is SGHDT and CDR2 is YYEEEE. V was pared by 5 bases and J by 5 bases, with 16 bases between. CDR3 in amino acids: CASSPYHREETQYF. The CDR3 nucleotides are TGTGCCAGCAGTCCCTATCACAGGGAGGAGACCCAGTACTTC.

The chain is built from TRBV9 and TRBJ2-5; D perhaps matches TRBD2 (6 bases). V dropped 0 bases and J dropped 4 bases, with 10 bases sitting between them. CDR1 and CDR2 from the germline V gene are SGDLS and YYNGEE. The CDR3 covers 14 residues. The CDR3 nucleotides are TGTGCCAGCAGCGTAGAACGGGGGTCAGAGACCCAGTACTTC. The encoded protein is CASSVERGSETQYF.